This TCR beta chain derives from a study of cytotoxic CD8 clonotypes in ibrutinib-treated CLL (dated by TCRdb to the early 2020s). Turning to the overall study: In this cohort, approximately 15 patients were treatment-naive and fewer than 13 were relapsed/refractory, while 17 to 18 had unmutated IGHV. Responses were partial in some 24 patients and complete in 2; after median approximately 69 months follow-up, around 15 stayed in remission and about twelve progressed. Response samples were taken after a median of 12 months on treatment, ranging from about 6 to 36 months. On average, each sample yielded some 250,000 productive templates and 94,082 productive rearrangements. Longitudinal samples were obtainable from about 30% of the roughly 86 participants in the trial. Cryopreserved peripheral blood mononuclear cells were collected before treatment, at response, and at either disease progression or sustained remission. Every remission and progressive disease sample was obtained while ibrutinib was still being received by the patients.

CDR1 and CDR2 (MRHNA, SNTAGT) derive from the germline V gene. From the cysteine up to the phenylalanine, the CDR3 has a length of 15 residues. The only DNA kept is the CDR3, 45 bases in frame from the first base. Unmatched junction bases come to 8, with V trimmed by 2 bases and J by 6 bases. Findings and caveats that apply to the study as a whole: At baseline, clonality was higher than in age-matched healthy donors and showed a strong correlation with circulating CD8+ T-cell counts. Sampling times were not matched between sustained-remission and progressing patients, and lymph node repertoires were not studied. Clonality increased at ibrutinib response, stayed stable in sustained remission, and fell back toward baseline at progression. Public clonotypes were rare and either shrank or stayed stable during treatment, and the rise in clonality at ibrutinib response reflected expansion of private clonotypes.

A MiSeq instrument was used for deep resolution sequencing, which targeted depths ranging from 1 in 1 million up to 1 in 200,000 T cells, with coverage averaging 10x for each clonotype. The immunoSEQ hsTCRB Kit was used to generate TCR beta libraries. The authors' analysis ran thus. ImmunoSEQ Data Assistant and ImmunoSEQ Analyzer were used for data analysis, and V, D and J genes were assigned according to IMGT definitions. Clonality, with values ranging from 0 to 1, was calculated as one minus the normalized Shannon entropy of productive rearrangement frequencies. Only overrepresented clonotypes making up at least 0.05% of the repertoire of each patient were included in the public clonotype analysis. Repertoires from some twelve age-matched healthy donors in immuneACCESS were used as clonality controls. TCRdb stores this immuneACCESS table with in-frame sequences only. Part of the clones is absent; in the studies checked, under half of the shortfall reflects unresolved V genes, and no reason is known for the rest. V, J and clone size are taken as reported in that table, and D and trimming were inferred from the DNA itself. The sample table lists some 200,000 clones, 70% to 75% of them with a count of one. The ten biggest clones cover around 5.9% of the sample.

As regards this clone: What this receptor recognizes is not known. Base qualities are not provided; no much larger clone lies one nucleotide away.

The time point tag for this specimen amounts to: approximately eleven months on ibrutinib. Roughly 2 micrograms of genomic DNA were extracted from cryopreserved PBMCs for TCR beta library preparation. High-throughput TCR beta sequencing was performed on longitudinal blood samples from CLL patients receiving ibrutinib monotherapy. Patients were enrolled in a phase 2 open-label single-center ibrutinib monotherapy trial. This sequence was found in a human donor with chronic lymphocytic leukemia. This chain joins TRBV6-4 to TRBJ2-3; 7 bases in the middle match TRBD1. The sequenced sample was PBMCs, obtained after 12 months of ibrutinib treatment. The DNA reads TGTGCCAGCAGTGACCAACAGGGGCTGGAGGATACGCAGTATTTT. This sequence encodes CASSDQQGLEDTQYF.